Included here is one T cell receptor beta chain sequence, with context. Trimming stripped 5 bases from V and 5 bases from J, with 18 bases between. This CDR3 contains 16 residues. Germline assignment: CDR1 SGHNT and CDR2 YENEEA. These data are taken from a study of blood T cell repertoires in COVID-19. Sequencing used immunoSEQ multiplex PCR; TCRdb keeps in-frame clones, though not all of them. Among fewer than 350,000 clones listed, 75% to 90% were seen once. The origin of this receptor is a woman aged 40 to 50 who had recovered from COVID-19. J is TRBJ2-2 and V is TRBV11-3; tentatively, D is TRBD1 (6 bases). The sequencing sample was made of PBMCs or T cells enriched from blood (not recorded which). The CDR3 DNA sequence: TGTGCCAGCAGCCGAGAGGGGGAAGTAAAGACCGGGGAGCTGTTTTTT. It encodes CASSREGEVKTGELFF.